This TCR beta chain derives from a study of cytomegalovirus exposure and HLA in healthy donors. Study results and caveats: Presence/absence analyses supposed approximately even sequencing depth among donors. It was shown in a later analysis that HLA-associated TCR beta chains were more clonally expanded than other, equally common chains. Researchers had no immune exposure information except CMV serostatus available. TCR beta V segments were, for the most part, productive about 87% or about 30% of the time in an earlier analysis.

The PCR employed 60 Vbeta primers together with 13 Jbeta primers. Here immunoSEQ multiplex PCR was the method, and the copy in TCRdb shows in-frame clones only, minus some. There are about 110,000 clones in the sample; around 61% occur only once, and around 2.2% lies in the top ten. The junction had 4 bases not matched to a gene; V was cut back by 3 bases and J by 7 bases. The CDR3 has 14 amino acids. The germline V gene has CDR1 MDHEN and CDR2 SYDVKM. A note on this clone: Its antigen is unidentified.

The chain has TRBV28 and TRBJ1-5, with 9 bases fitting TRBD1. This receptor was obtained from a woman aged 30 to 39 in good health and CMV-seronegative. The sample was PBMCs. The chain's CDR3 is CASSLGTGLQPQHF. The DNA of the CDR3 is TGTGCCAGCAGTTTGGGGACAGGGTTGCAGCCCCAGCATTTT. The whole variable domain, remainder taken from reference TRBV28 and TRBJ1-5, is DVKVTQSSRYLVKRTGEKVFLECVQDMDHENMFWYRQDPGLGLRLIYFSYDVKMKEKGDIPEGYSVSREKKERFSLILESASTNQTSMYLCASSLGTGLQPQHFGDGTRLSIL.